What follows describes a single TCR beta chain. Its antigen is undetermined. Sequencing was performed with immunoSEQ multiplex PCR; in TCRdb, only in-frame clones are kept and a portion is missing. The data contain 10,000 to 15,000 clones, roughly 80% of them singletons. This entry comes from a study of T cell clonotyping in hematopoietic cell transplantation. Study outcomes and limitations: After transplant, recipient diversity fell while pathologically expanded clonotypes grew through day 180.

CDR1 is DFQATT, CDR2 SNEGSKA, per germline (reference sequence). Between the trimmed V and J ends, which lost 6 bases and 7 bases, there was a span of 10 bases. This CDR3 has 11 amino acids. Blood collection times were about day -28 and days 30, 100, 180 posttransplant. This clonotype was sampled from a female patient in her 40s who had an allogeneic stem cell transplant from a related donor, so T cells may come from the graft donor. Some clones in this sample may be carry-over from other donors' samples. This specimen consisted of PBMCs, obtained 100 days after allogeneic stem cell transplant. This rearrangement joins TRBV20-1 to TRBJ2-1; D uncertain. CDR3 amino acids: CSARPRNEQFF. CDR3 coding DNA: TGCAGTGCGCGCCCTAGGAATGAGCAGTTCTTC.